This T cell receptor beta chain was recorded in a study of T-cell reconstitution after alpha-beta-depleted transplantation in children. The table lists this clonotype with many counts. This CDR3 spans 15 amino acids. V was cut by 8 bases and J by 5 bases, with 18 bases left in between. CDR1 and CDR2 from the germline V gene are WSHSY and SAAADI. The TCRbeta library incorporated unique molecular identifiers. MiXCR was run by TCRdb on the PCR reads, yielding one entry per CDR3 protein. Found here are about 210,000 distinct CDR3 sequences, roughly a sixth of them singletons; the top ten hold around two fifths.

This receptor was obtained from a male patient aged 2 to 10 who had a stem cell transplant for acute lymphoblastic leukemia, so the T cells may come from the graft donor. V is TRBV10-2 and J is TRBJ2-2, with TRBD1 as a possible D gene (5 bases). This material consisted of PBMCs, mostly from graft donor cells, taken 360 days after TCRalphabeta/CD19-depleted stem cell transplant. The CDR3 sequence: CASARVQGGTGELFF. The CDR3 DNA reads TGCGCCAGCGCCCGGGTCCAGGGTGGGACCGGGGAGCTGTTTTTT.